Following are 23 T cell receptor beta chains from one sample sequenced in a study of T cells in Graves' hyperthyroidism and ophthalmopathy. RNA transcripts yielded amplified TCR beta CDR3 regions. Researchers ran a first-round RT-PCR on the TCR CDR3 using the HTBI primer set. TCRdb analysed the multiplex PCR reads with MiXCR anew, one entry per CDR3 protein. Here the sample spans 650,000 to 850,000 distinct CDR3 sequences, about 17% being singletons. The sample consisted of blood. Receptor source: a woman in her fifties or sixties with Graves' hyperthyroidism that later progressed to Graves' ophthalmopathy.

Only a few counts were recorded for this clonotype. The rearrangement links TRBV7-2 to TRBJ2-6; unclear D gene. V was cut by 5 bases and J by 0 bases, with 8 bases left in between. CDR3 length: 15 amino acids. Germline V gene sequence: CDR1 SGHTA, CDR2 FQGNSA. The CDR3 DNA reads TGTGCCAGCAGCCGAACCAACTCTGGGGCCAACGTCCTGACTTTC. It codes for CASSRTNSGANVLTF.

This clonotype has ten or more counts. The genes are TRBV18 and TRBJ2-2; no clear D gene. The CDR3 length is 16 residues. Deletions cut 5 bases from V and 3 bases from J, with 16 bases between. Germline loops: CDR1 KGHSH, CDR2 LQKENI. Here the CDR3 DNA reads TGTGCCAGCTCATCAAGAATTCAGGTGGACACCGGGGAGCTGTTTTTT. Its protein product is CASSSRIQVDTGELFF.

This clonotype was detected ten times or more. V usage is TRBV20-1 and J usage is TRBJ2-3, with a weak D call TRBD1 (5 bases). The germline V and J ends were trimmed by 4 bases and 5 bases, with 25 bases remaining between them. The CDR3 has 17 residues. The V gene's germline CDR1 is DFQATT and CDR2 SNEGSKA (reference sequence). The CDR3: CSAINLQGLRLRDTQYF. The DNA of the CDR3 is TGCAGTGCTATTAACCTTCAGGGCCTCCGCCTCAGAGATACGCAGTATTTT.

The chain couples TRBV25-1 to TRBJ1-1; D not resolved. V lost 7 bases, J lost 7 bases, and 19 bases lay in between. The CDR3 is 14 residues long. The V gene's germline CDR1 is MGHDK and CDR2 SYGVNS. CDR3 nucleotides: TGTGCCAGCACCCCGAATGGATTTCAGCGTGAAGCTTTCTTT. It yields the protein CASTPNGFQREAFF. Full variable domain (remainder filled in from reference TRBV25-1 and TRBJ1-1): EADIYQTPRYLVIGTGKKITLECSQTMGHDKMYWYQQDPGMELHLIHYSYGVNSTEKGDLSSESTVSRIRTEHFPLTLESARPSHTSQYLCASTPNGFQREAFFGQGTRLTVV.

This clonotype came up many times. The chain couples TRBV27 to TRBJ1-2, with D perhaps matching TRBD1 (6 bases). This CDR3 spans 14 amino acids. Per the germline V gene, CDR1 is MNHEY and CDR2 is SMNVEV (reference sequence). V lost 6 bases and J lost 8, with 19 bases in between. The CDR3 loop is CASRPTGPPLGYTF. The CDR3 DNA follows: TGTGCCAGCAGGCCTACAGGGCCACCCTTGGGCTACACCTTC.

This clonotype was seen only a few times. The CDR3 nucleotides are TGTGCCAGCAGTGGAACCCAGGGCTTCAATCAGCCCCAGCATTTT. It encodes CASSGTQGFNQPQHF. This chain connects TRBV6-1 to TRBJ1-5, with a weak D call TRBD1 (5 bases). This CDR3 has 15 residues. Trimming removed 4 bases at V and 3 bases at J, with 13 bases between. Germline CDR1 reads MNHNS; CDR2 reads SASEGT.

This clonotype appeared many times. The rearrangement links TRBV2 to TRBJ2-1; no firm D call. CDR1 SNHLY and CDR2 FYNNEI come from the germline V gene. V was clipped by 1 base and J by 6 bases, with 4 bases between them. This CDR3 contains 12 residues. Here the CDR3 reads CASSEVGNEQFF. The CDR3, as DNA: TGTGCCAGCAGTGAAGTGGGCAATGAGCAGTTCTTC.

The gene calls are TRBV4-1 and TRBJ2-7, with D possibly being TRBD1 (6 bases). There are 15 residues in the CDR3. Germline V gives CDR1 MGHRA, CDR2 YSYEKL. The V end was cut by 4 bases, the J end by 0 bases, with 13 bases between. This CDR3 is CASSLYWDTSYEQYF. The CDR3 nucleotides read TGCGCCAGCAGCCTGTACTGGGACACCTCCTACGAGCAGTACTTC.

This chain uses TRBV4-1 with TRBJ1-2; D perhaps matches TRBD1 (5 bases). Germline V lookup: CDR1 MGHRA, CDR2 YSYEKL. This CDR3 is built from 13 residues. V lost 0 bases and J lost 8, with 10 bases in between. The CDR3 spells CASSQDSGRGYTF. In nucleotides, the CDR3 is TGCGCCAGCAGCCAAGACTCGGGGCGAGGCTACACCTTC.

This clonotype was observed a handful of times. The chain couples TRBV6-5 to TRBJ2-4; D is perhaps TRBD1 (5 bases). The CDR3 runs 19 residues. CDR1 and CDR2 from the germline V gene are MNHEY and SVGAGI. The germline V and J ends were trimmed by 2 bases and 1 base, with 21 bases remaining between them. The CDR3 bases are TGTGCCAGCAGTTACGGTTTAGGGTGGGGCACGGATGCCAAAAACATTCAGTACTTC. This codes for CASSYGLGWGTDAKNIQYF.

V is TRBV4-2 and J is TRBJ1-2; TRBD1 aligns across 8 bases. The CDR3 extends over 15 amino acids. The V gene's germline CDR1 is LGHNA and CDR2 YNFKEQ. V was clipped by 0 bases and J by 4 bases; unmatched bases: 4. The CDR3 DNA reads as TGTGCCAGCAGCCAAGAGATGACAGGGGCCTATGGCTACACCTTC. The encoded protein is CASSQEMTGAYGYTF.

The sample holds many counts of this clonotype. This chain uses TRBV11-2 with TRBJ2-2; D not resolved. Trimming stripped 0 bases from V and 4 bases from J, with 9 bases between. The germline V gene encodes CDR1 SGHAT and CDR2 FQNNGV. The length of the CDR3 is 15 residues. The CDR3 coding sequence is TGTGCCAGCAGCTTAGAAGGCAGCTTCACCGGGGAGCTGTTTTTT. Translation: CASSLEGSFTGELFF. Complete variable domain (other parts from reference TRBV11-2 and TRBJ2-2): EAGVAQSPRYKIIEKRQSVAFWCNPISGHATLYWYQQILGQGPKLLIQFQNNGVVDDSQLPKDRFSAERLKGVDSTLKIQPAKLEDSAVYLCASSLEGSFTGELFFGEGSRLTVL.

This clonotype was counted ten times or more. The CDR3 nucleotides read TGTGCCAGCAGCGACCGACAGGATTTGGGCACCGGGGAGCTGTTTTTT. This sequence encodes CASSDRQDLGTGELFF. The chain carries TRBV13 and TRBJ2-2; TRBD1 is a possible D gene (6 bases). CDR3 length equals 16 residues. Germline CDR1 reads PRHDT; CDR2 reads FYEKMQ (reference sequence). Trimming removed 5 bases from V and 4 bases from J, with 17 bases in between.

The sample holds a few counts of this clonotype. This chain links TRBV27 with TRBJ1-2, with TRBD1 identical over 7 bases. CDR1 and CDR2 (germline): MNHEY, SMNVEV (reference sequence). There are 12 residues in the CDR3. The V segment lost 10 bases and the J segment 4 bases; nucleotides outside the gene matches: 6. The CDR3 DNA sequence: TGTGCCACCGGACAGGACGGCTATGGCTACACCTTC. Amino acid sequence: CATGQDGYGYTF.

This clonotype was seen a few times. The chain links TRBV3-1 to TRBJ2-5; 8 bases are shared with TRBD1. V shed 4 bases, J shed 5 bases, and the junction held 6 bases outside the gene matches. CDR1 is LGHDT, CDR2 YNNKEL, per germline (reference sequence). The CDR3 has 14 amino acids. The CDR3 nucleotides read TGTGCCAGCAGCCCCCGGACAGGGAGTGAGACCCAGTACTTC. Translated, it gives CASSPRTGSETQYF.

J is TRBJ1-4 and V is TRBV5-1; 11 nucleotides agree with TRBD1. J gave up 7 bases and V 5 bases, and 10 bases lay outside the gene matches. In germline, CDR1 is SGHRS, CDR2 YFSETQ. The CDR3 loop spans 16 amino acids. This CDR3 reads CASRRTGGAGSEKLFF. The CDR3 nucleotides are TGCGCCAGCAGACGGACAGGGGGCGCGGGGAGTGAAAAACTGTTTTTT.

This clonotype occurred a few times. The chain joins TRBV29-1 to TRBJ2-7; D possibly corresponds to TRBD1 (5 bases). This CDR3 region has 12 residues. Germline CDR1 reads SQVTM; CDR2 reads ANQGSEA. The ends were cut back, 2 bases at V and 2 bases at J, with 7 bases in the middle. The CDR3 reads CSVEQGPYEQYF. In DNA form, the CDR3 reads TGCAGCGTTGAACAGGGTCCCTACGAGCAGTACTTC.

This clonotype occurred once. The V call is TRBV20-1, the J call TRBJ2-5; 12 bases are shared with TRBD2. The ends lost 7 bases at V and 6 bases at J; junction bases unmatched: 6. The CDR3 extends over 13 amino acids. CDR1 is DFQATT and CDR2 is SNEGSKA in the germline V gene (reference sequence). DNA of the CDR3: TGCAGTGTGACTAGCGGGGGCCAGCAGACCCAGTACTTC. As protein: CSVTSGGQQTQYF.

There are a few counts of this clonotype. This sequence joins TRBV24-1 and TRBJ2-5; D may match TRBD1 or TRBD2 (5 bases each). Deletions cut 2 bases from V and 1 base from J, with 13 bases between. Per germline, CDR1 KGHDR and CDR2 SFDVKD. This CDR3 has 16 residues. In nucleotides, the CDR3 is TGTGCCACCAGTGATTCGGGACGGGGTCGCCAAGAGACCCAGTACTTC. Encoded protein: CATSDSGRGRQETQYF.

This clonotype was found many times. CDR3 residues: CASSLVDRGGNSYTF. CDR3 coding DNA: TGTGCCAGCAGCTTAGTGGACAGGGGGGGGAACAGCTACACCTTC. This sequence joins TRBV7-8 and TRBJ1-2; TRBD1 aligns across 10 bases. V shed 1 base and J 9 bases; nucleotides not matched to a gene: 8. The CDR3 length is 15 residues. The germline CDR1 and CDR2 sequences are SGHVS and FQNEAQ.

Only one count was recorded for this clonotype. The rearrangement uses TRBV15 and TRBJ1-2; D gene uncertain. This CDR3 has 13 amino acids. Germline V CDR1 and CDR2: LNHNV, YYDKDF (reference sequence). Trimming shortened V by 2 bases and J by 3 bases, and 7 bases separated the two germline ends. Here the CDR3 reads CATSRMSDYGYTF. Here the CDR3 DNA reads TGTGCCACCAGCAGAATGTCCGACTATGGCTACACCTTC.

This clonotype has more than one count but fewer than ten. This chain links TRBV6-1 with TRBJ1-1; D is undetermined. There are 14 residues in the CDR3. Trimming stripped 4 bases from V and 3 bases from J, with 12 bases between. CDR1 is MNHNS and CDR2 is SASEGT in the germline V gene. DNA of the CDR3: TGTGCCAGCAGTGCATCCGGGGTGGACACTGAAGCTTTCTTT. Its translation: CASSASGVDTEAFF.

The chain's CDR3 is CASSLEVTDNQPQHF. The CDR3 DNA reads TGTGCCAGCAGCTTAGAGGTTACGGATAATCAGCCCCAGCATTTT. V usage is TRBV7-6 and J usage is TRBJ1-5; D ambiguous. Trimming removed 1 base from V and 4 bases from J, with 11 bases in between. The CDR3 is 15 residues long. Per the germline V gene, CDR1 is SGHVS and CDR2 is FNYEAQ.